The T cell receptor (beta chain) under discussion was sequenced for a study of T cells in Graves' hyperthyroidism and ophthalmopathy. Points from the study as a whole: Most clonotypes expanded in the thyroid (above 0.001) were also present in blood.

RNA transcripts yielded amplified TCR beta CDR3 regions. First-round RT-PCR of the TCR CDR3 relied on the HTBI primer set. One entry per CDR3 protein results from TCRdb running MiXCR on the multiplex PCR reads. The repertoire holds approximately 720,000 distinct CDR3 sequences, with around 20% as singletons. The CDR3 is 16 amino acids. V trimming: 5 bases; J trimming: 2 bases; junction bases outside the gene matches: 7. The germline gives CDR1 MNHEY, CDR2 SMNVEV (reference sequence). Comments on this clonotype: Its antigen is not known.

This TCR was sampled from a woman in her forties or fifties with Graves' hyperthyroidism that later progressed to Graves' ophthalmopathy. The rearrangement links TRBV27 to TRBJ1-5; TRBD1 agrees at 9 bases. The sample was blood. The CDR3 coding sequence is TGTGCCAGCAGTCGCCGGGACAGGGAAGGCAATCAGCCCCAGCATTTT. Translated: CASSRRDREGNQPQHF.